The 6 T cell receptor beta chains below come from one sample, sequenced in a study of blood T cell repertoires in COVID-19 (TCRdb year 2020). The library relied on the immunoSEQ multiplex PCR assay. TCRdb took this table from immuneACCESS and kept in-frame rearrangements with V and J called. Such tables lack part of the clones; where checked against another copy, unresolved V genes explain under half of the gap, and the rest is unexplained. Counted in this sample were around 130,000 clones; approximately 81% of them appeared once. The ten top clones hold 1.4% of the sample. The source material was peripheral blood. The receptors shown here come from a man in his 60s with acute or convalescent COVID-19.

V is TRBV5-6 and J is TRBJ1-4, with a weak D call TRBD1 (5 bases). Germline V gene lookup returns CDR1 SGHDT and CDR2 YYEEEE. The CDR3 sequence is 15 residues long. Trimming cost V 4 bases and J 2 bases, with 12 bases left between them. CDR3 loop: CASSPRGGTNEKLFF. Here the CDR3 DNA reads TGTGCCAGCAGCCCCCGCGGGGGGACTAATGAAAAACTGTTTTTT.

V is TRBV27 and J is TRBJ1-1; D is ambiguous. The CDR3 has 12 amino acids. Germline CDR1 and CDR2: MNHEY and SMNVEV (reference sequence). Trimming stripped 6 bases from V and 1 base from J, with 6 bases between. CDR3 in amino acids: CASSRQNTEAFF. CDR3 bases: TGTGCCAGCAGCAGACAGAACACTGAAGCTTTCTTT.

V usage is TRBV7-9 and J usage is TRBJ1-5; D might be TRBD1 (6 bases). The CDR3 is 13 amino acids. Trimming took off 7 bases at V and 3 bases at J, with 10 bases between the two ends. Germline V gives CDR1 SEHNR, CDR2 FQNEAQ (reference sequence). CDR3 coding DNA: TGTGCCAGCACCGGACAGACCAATCAGCCCCAGCATTTT. Its translation: CASTGQTNQPQHF.

The chain recombines TRBV11-2 with TRBJ2-6; D perhaps matches TRBD1 (6 bases). Trimming took off 6 bases at V and 0 bases at J, with 9 bases between the two ends. The CDR3 is 15 amino acids. Germline assignment: CDR1 SGHAT and CDR2 FQNNGV. CDR3 in amino acids: CASRSTGSGANVLTF. As DNA, the CDR3 is TGTGCCAGCAGGTCGACAGGCTCTGGGGCCAACGTCCTGACTTTC.

The rearrangement links TRBV3-1 (or the pseudogene TRBV3-2) to TRBJ1-2; 11 bases line up with TRBD1. V dropped 4 bases and J dropped 7; count of bases not matched to a gene: 2. The CDR3 sequence is 13 residues long. Germline V gene sequence: CDR1 LGHDT, CDR2 YNNKEL (reference sequence). The CDR3: CASSPGTGGGYTF. CDR3 bases: TGTGCCAGCAGCCCTGGGACAGGGGGTGGCTACACCTTC.

The J gene is TRBJ2-1, the V gene TRBV7-6, with 9 bases lining up with TRBD1. The CDR3 is 16 residues long. Germline CDR1 and CDR2: SGHVS and FNYEAQ. V shed 3 bases, J shed 4 bases, and the junction held 7 bases outside the gene matches. CDR3 sequence reads: CASSFRDRAPYNEQFF. CDR3 DNA sequence: TGTGCCAGCAGCTTCCGGGACAGGGCCCCATACAATGAGCAGTTCTTC.